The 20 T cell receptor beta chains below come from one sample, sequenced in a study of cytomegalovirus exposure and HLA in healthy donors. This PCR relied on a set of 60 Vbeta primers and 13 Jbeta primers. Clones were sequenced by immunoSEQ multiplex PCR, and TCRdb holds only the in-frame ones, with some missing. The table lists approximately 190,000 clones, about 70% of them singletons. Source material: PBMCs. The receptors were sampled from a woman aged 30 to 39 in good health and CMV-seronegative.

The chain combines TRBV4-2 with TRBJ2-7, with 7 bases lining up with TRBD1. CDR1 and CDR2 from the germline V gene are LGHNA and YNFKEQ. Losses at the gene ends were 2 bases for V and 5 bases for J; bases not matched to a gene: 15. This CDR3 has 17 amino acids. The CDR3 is CASSQLLTGTAFDEQYF. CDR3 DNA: TGTGCCAGCAGCCAACTTCTCACCGGGACAGCTTTTGACGAGCAGTACTTC.

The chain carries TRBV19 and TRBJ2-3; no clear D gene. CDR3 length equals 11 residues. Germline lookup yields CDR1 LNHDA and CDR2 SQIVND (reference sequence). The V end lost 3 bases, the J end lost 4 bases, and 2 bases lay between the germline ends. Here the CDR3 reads CASSISDTQYF. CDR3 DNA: TGTGCCAGTAGTATCTCAGATACGCAGTATTTT.

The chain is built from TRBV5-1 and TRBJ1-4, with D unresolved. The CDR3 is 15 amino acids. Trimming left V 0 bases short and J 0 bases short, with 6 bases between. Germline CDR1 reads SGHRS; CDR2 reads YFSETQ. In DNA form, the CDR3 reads TGCGCCAGCAGCTTGGGAGCTGCAACTAATGAAAAACTGTTTTTT. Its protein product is CASSLGAATNEKLFF.

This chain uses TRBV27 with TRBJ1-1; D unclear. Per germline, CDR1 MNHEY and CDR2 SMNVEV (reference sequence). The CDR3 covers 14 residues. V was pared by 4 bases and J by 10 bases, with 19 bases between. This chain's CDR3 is CASSSITRERRAFF. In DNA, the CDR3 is TGTGCCAGCAGTTCGATTACGAGGGAGAGGAGAGCTTTCTTT.

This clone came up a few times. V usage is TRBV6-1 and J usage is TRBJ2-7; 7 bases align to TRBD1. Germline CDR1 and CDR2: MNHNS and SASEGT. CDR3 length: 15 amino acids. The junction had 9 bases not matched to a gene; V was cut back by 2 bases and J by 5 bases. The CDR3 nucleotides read TGTGCCAGCAGTGAAAGGGAGACAGGGCTGCACGAGCAGTACTTC. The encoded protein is CASSERETGLHEQYF.

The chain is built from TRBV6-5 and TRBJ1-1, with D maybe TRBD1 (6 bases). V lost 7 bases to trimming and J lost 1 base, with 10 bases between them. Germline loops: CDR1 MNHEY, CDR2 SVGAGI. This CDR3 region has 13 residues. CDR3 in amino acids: CASTGARNTEAFF. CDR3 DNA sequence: TGTGCCAGCACAGGGGCGAGGAACACTGAAGCTTTCTTT.

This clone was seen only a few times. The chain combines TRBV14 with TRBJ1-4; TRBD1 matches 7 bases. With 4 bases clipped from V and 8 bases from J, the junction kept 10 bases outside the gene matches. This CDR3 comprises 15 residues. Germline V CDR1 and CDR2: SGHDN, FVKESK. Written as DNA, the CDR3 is TGTGCCAGCAGCCGCACAGACAGGGTCTGGGAAAAACTGTTTTTT. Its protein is CASSRTDRVWEKLFF.

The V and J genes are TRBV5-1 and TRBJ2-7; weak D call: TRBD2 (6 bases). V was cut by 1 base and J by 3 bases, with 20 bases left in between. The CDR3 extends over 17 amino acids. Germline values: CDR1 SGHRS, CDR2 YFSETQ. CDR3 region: CASSLMGVGGSIYEQYF. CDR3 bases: TGCGCCAGCAGCTTGATGGGAGTGGGGGGAAGTATCTACGAGCAGTACTTC.

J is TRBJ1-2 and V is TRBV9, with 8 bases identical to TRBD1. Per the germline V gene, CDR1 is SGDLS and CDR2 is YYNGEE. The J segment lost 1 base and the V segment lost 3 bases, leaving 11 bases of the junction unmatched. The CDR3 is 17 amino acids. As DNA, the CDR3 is TGTGCCAGCAGCGGCCGGGACAGGTTAACTAGTAACTATGGCTACACCTTC. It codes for CASSGRDRLTSNYGYTF.

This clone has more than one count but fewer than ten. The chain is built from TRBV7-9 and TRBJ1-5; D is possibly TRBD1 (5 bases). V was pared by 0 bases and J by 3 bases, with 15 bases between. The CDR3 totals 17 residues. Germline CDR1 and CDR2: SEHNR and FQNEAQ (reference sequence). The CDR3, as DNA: TGTGCCAGCAGCTTAGCATCCCTGGGGCGGAACAATCAGCCCCAGCATTTT. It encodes CASSLASLGRNNQPQHF.

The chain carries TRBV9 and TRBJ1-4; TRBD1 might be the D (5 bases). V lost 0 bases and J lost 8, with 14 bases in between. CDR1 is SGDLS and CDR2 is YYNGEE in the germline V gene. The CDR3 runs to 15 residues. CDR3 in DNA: TGTGCCAGCAGCGTAGGTCCGGGGGTAAGGGAAAAACTGTTTTTT. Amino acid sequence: CASSVGPGVREKLFF.

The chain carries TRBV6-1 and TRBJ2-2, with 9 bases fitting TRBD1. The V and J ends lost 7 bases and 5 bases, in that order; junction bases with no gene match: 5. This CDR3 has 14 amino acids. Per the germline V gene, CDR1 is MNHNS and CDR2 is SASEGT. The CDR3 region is CASTWDRETGELFF. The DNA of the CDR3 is TGTGCCAGCACCTGGGACAGGGAGACCGGGGAGCTGTTTTTT.

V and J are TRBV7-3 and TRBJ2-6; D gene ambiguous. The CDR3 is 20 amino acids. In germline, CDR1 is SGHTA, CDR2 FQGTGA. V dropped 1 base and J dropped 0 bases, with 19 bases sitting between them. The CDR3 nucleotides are TGTGCCAGCAGCTTAAGACTTCCCCTTTTCTCCTCCTCTGGGGCCAACGTCCTGACTTTC. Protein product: CASSLRLPLFSSSGANVLTF.

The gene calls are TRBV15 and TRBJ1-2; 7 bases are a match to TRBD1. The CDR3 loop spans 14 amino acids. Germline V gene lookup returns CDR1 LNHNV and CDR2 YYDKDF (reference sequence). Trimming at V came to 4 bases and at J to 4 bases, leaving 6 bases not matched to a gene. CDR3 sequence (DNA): TGTGCCACCAGCAACAAGACAGGGCTCTATGGCTACACCTTC. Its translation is CATSNKTGLYGYTF.

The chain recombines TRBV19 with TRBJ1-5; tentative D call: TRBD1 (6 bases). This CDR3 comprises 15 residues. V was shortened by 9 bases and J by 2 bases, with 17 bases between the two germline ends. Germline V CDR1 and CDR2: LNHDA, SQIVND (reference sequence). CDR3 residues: CASSIQGSGNQPQHF. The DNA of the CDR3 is TGTGCCAGCTCCATACAGGGTTCGGGCAATCAGCCCCAGCATTTT.

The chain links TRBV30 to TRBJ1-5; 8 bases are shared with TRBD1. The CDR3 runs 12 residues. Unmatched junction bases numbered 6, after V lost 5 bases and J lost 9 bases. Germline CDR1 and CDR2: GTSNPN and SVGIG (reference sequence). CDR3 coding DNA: TGTGCCTGGGACAGGGGTAAAGGGCCCCAGCATTTT. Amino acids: CAWDRGKGPQHF.

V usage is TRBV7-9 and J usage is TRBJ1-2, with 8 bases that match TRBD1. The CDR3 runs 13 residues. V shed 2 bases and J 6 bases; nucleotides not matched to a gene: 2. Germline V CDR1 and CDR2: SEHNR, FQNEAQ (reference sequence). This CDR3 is CASSLPTGDGYTF. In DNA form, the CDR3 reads TGTGCCAGCAGCTTACCGACAGGGGATGGCTACACCTTC.

CDR3 coding DNA: TGTGCCAGTAGTATGGGACAGGCTTACGAGCAGTACTTC. This encodes CASSMGQAYEQYF. This chain uses TRBV19 with TRBJ2-7; 8 bases are a match to TRBD1. V was clipped by 3 bases and J by 4 bases; unmatched bases: 2. There are 13 residues in the CDR3. CDR1 is LNHDA and CDR2 is SQIVND in the germline V gene (reference sequence).

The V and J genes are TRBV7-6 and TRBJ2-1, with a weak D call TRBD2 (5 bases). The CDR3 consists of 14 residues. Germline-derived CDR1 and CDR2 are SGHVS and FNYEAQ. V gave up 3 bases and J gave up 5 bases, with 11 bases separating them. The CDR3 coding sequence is TGTGCCAGCAGCTTTCGAGGGAACCACAATGAGCAGTTCTTC. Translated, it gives CASSFRGNHNEQFF.

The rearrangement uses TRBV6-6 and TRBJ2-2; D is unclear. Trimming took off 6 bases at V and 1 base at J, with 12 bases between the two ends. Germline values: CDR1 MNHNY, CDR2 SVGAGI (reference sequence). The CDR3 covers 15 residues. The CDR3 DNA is TGTGCCAGCAGCCCCACAGTTTTGAACACCGGGGAGCTGTTTTTT. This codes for CASSPTVLNTGELFF.